This T cell receptor beta chain stems from a study of shared clonotypes between healthy human individuals. There were only Caucasian adults among the donors, and all lived in Nashville, Tennessee. Profiling relied on immunoSEQ multiplex PCR, and the TCRdb table lists in-frame clones only, not all of them. The sample has approximately 470,000 clones, roughly 80% seen once; the top ten hold about an eighth. Trimming shortened V by 6 bases and J by 2 bases, and 11 bases separated the two germline ends. Per germline, CDR1 SEHNR and CDR2 FQNEAQ (reference sequence). This CDR3 is built from 13 residues. The material sequenced was PBMCs. V usage is TRBV7-9 and J usage is TRBJ2-7; D is possibly TRBD2 (5 bases). This receptor was identified in a woman in her 40s in good health. Some clones in this sample may be carry-over from other donors' samples. As DNA, the CDR3 is TGTGCCAGCAGGCTCGGGGATACCTACGAGCAGTACTTC. It specifies CASRLGDTYEQYF. The full variable domain, completed using reference TRBV7-9 and TRBJ2-7, is DTGVSQNPRHKITKRGQNVTFRCDPISEHNRLYWYRQTLGQGPEFLTYFQNEAQLEKSRLLSDRFSAERPKGSFSTLEIQRTEQGDSAMYLCASRLGDTYEQYFGPGTRLTVT.